This T cell receptor beta chain appears in the sequencing data of a study of cytomegalovirus exposure and HLA in healthy donors. The PCR used 60 Vbeta and 13 Jbeta primers. Clones were read by immunoSEQ multiplex PCR, and TCRdb kept only the in-frame ones, dropping some. The data hold over 130,000 clones, with 80% to 85% observed a single time. Donors had nominal health at sampling but likely had unrecorded immune exposures. CDR3 size: 15 residues. V lost 2 bases and J lost 6; bases outside the gene matches: 3. Germline V gene lookup returns CDR1 MDHEN and CDR2 SYDVKM. The chain couples TRBV28 to TRBJ2-1, with TRBD2 identical over 11 bases. Material: PBMCs. The sequence derives from a female donor in good health and CMV-seronegative. CDR3 residues: CASSLELAGVNEQFF. The CDR3 DNA reads TGTGCCAGCAGTTTAGAACTAGCGGGAGTCAATGAGCAGTTCTTC. The full variable domain, with the rest looked up from reference TRBV28 and TRBJ2-1, is DVKVTQSSRYLVKRTGEKVFLECVQDMDHENMFWYRQDPGLGLRLIYFSYDVKMKEKGDIPEGYSVSREKKERFSLILESASTNQTSMYLCASSLELAGVNEQFFGPGTRLTVL.